These 18 T cell receptor beta chains came from one sample sequenced in a study of blood T cells in healthy people across ages. Using a J-beta primer mix together with a sample-barcoded 5' primer, a second PCR was run for roughly 6 to 11 cycles. Using its own MiXCR run on the 5' RACE reads, TCRdb lists one record per CDR3 protein. The sample yields some 1.4 million distinct CDR3 sequences, 40% to 50% seen once. The source material was blood. These receptors came from a woman aged 18-35 years in good health.

The V gene is TRBV3-1, the J gene TRBJ1-6; TRBD1 is a possible D gene (6 bases). Between the trimmed V and J ends, which lost 5 bases and 10 bases, there was a span of 18 bases. The V gene's germline CDR1 is LGHDT and CDR2 YNNKEL (reference sequence). CDR3 size: 15 residues. The CDR3 loop reads CASSSIQQGRSPLHF. CDR3 coding DNA: TGTGCCAGCAGCTCGATCCAACAGGGACGATCACCCCTCCACTTT.

In its sample, this clonotype was seen many times. This may come from a read error, since a much larger clone is one base off. V and J are TRBV20-1 and TRBJ2-7; 7 bases are a match to TRBD2. Germline trimming cut 0 bases from V and 7 bases from J; bases unmatched to any gene: 18. Germline V CDR1 and CDR2: DFQATT, SNEGSKA (reference sequence). There are 17 residues in the CDR3. Here the CDR3 DNA reads TGCAGTGCTAGAGATGCGGGACGGGGGAGGGCTAACAATGAGCAGTACTTC. This encodes CSARDAGRGRANNEQYF.

This clonotype was observed a handful of times. The chain combines TRBV28 with TRBJ2-7; D possibly corresponds to TRBD1 (5 bases). Trimming shortened V by 3 bases and J by 6 bases, and 9 bases separated the two germline ends. In germline, CDR1 is MDHEN, CDR2 SYDVKM. The CDR3 is 12 amino acids. This chain's CDR3 is CASSFRQIEQYF. The CDR3 nucleotides read TGTGCCAGCAGTTTTAGACAGATCGAGCAGTACTTC.

This clonotype was counted only a few times. This rearrangement joins TRBV27 to TRBJ2-1; 8 bases fit TRBD2. Germline V gives CDR1 MNHEY, CDR2 SMNVEV (reference sequence). The CDR3 sequence is 19 residues long. The J segment lost 0 bases and the V segment lost 7 bases, leaving 17 bases of the junction unmatched. CDR3 amino acids: CASNPGALAEISSYNEQFF. DNA of the CDR3: TGTGCCAGCAACCCGGGAGCACTAGCGGAAATCAGCTCCTACAATGAGCAGTTCTTC.

J is TRBJ2-1 and V is TRBV20-1, with a weak D call TRBD1 (6 bases). Trimming removed 5 bases from V and 4 bases from J, with 15 bases in between. CDR1 DFQATT and CDR2 SNEGSKA come from the germline V gene (reference sequence). The CDR3 length is 14 residues. The CDR3 here is CSALGIQGYNEQFF. CDR3 sequence (DNA): TGCAGTGCTCTAGGGATACAGGGTTACAATGAGCAGTTCTTC.

The chain links TRBV9 to TRBJ2-7, with D hard to call. Germline V gene data show CDR1 as SGDLS and CDR2 as YYNGEE. The CDR3 totals 13 residues. V was cut by 3 bases and J by 0 bases, with 7 bases left in between. The CDR3 is CASSGVASYEQYF. The CDR3, as DNA: TGTGCCAGCAGCGGGGTAGCCTCCTACGAGCAGTACTTC.

There are a few counts of this clonotype. CDR3 protein: CASSLGGFQGNEQYF. CDR3 nucleotide sequence: TGTGCCAGCAGCTTAGGAGGGTTTCAGGGGAATGAGCAGTACTTC. V and J are TRBV7-2 and TRBJ2-5, with a possible D match to TRBD1 (6 bases). Per germline, CDR1 SGHTA and CDR2 FQGNSA. V dropped 1 base and J dropped 11 bases, with 20 bases sitting between them. The length of the CDR3 is 15 residues. Full variable domain (remainder filled in from reference TRBV7-2 and TRBJ2-5): GAGVSQSPSNKVTEKGKDVELRCDPISGHTALYWYRQSLGQGLEFLIYFQGNSAPDKSGLPSDRFSAERTGGSVSTLTIQRTQQEDSAVYLCASSLGGFQGNEQYFGPGTRLLVL.

This clonotype was counted only a few times. This sequence joins TRBV15 and TRBJ1-5; D unclear. The V end lost 5 bases, the J end lost 4 bases, and 9 bases lay between the germline ends. CDR1 is LNHNV and CDR2 is YYDKDF in the germline V gene (reference sequence). The CDR3 length is 13 residues. This chain's CDR3 is CATSPSANQPQHF. The CDR3 DNA reads TGTGCCACCAGCCCCTCGGCAAATCAGCCCCAGCATTTT.

V gene TRBV12-3 or TRBV12-4 combines with J gene TRBJ2-1; a possible D gene is TRBD2 (6 bases). V was clipped by 11 bases and J by 6 bases, with 17 bases between them. The length of the CDR3 is 13 residues. CDR3 nucleotides: TGTGCCTCCCTCGCGGAGGGCCTCAATGAGCAGTTCTTC. Translation: CASLAEGLNEQFF.

This clonotype appeared many times. The chain links TRBV20-1 to TRBJ1-6; no definite D call. This CDR3 is built from 13 residues. Germline CDR1 and CDR2: DFQATT and SNEGSKA (reference sequence). The CDR3 DNA is TGCAGCGCTGGGAGCTCCTATAATTCACCCCTCCACTTT. Translated: CSAGSSYNSPLHF.

Only one count was recorded for this clonotype. The chain recombines TRBV13 with TRBJ2-1; 10 positions agree with TRBD1. CDR3 size: 14 residues. The V gene end was trimmed by 8 bases and the J gene end by 2 bases; junction bases not matched to a gene: 3. Germline values: CDR1 PRHDT, CDR2 FYEKMQ (reference sequence). The CDR3, as DNA: TGTGCCAGCGGACAGGGGGTTACCTACAATGAGCAGTTCTTC. Translation gives CASGQGVTYNEQFF.

The J gene is TRBJ2-1, the V gene TRBV29-1, with D possibly TRBD2 on 6 matching bases. With 6 bases removed from V and 1 base from J, the gap between germline ends came to 13 bases. The CDR3 has 14 residues. CDR1 is SQVTM and CDR2 is ANQGSEA in the germline V gene. The CDR3 region has the DNA TGCAGCGTACGAGGACTACTTTCCTACAATGAGCAGTTCTTC. Translated, it gives CSVRGLLSYNEQFF.

This clonotype was seen repeatedly, ten times or more. The chain uses TRBV4-1 and TRBJ2-4, with unresolved D. Germline CDR1 is MGHRA and CDR2 is YSYEKL. The CDR3 has 16 amino acids. Trimming took 0 bases from V and 11 from J, leaving 20 bases between them. The CDR3 DNA is TGCGCCAGCAGCCAAGATCGGGCTTCCGACAACAATGTTCAGTACTTC. Translation gives CASSQDRASDNNVQYF.

V is TRBV20-1 and J is TRBJ2-5, with TRBD1 matching over 9 bases. Per germline, CDR1 DFQATT and CDR2 SNEGSKA (reference sequence). Losses at the gene ends were 6 bases for V and 3 bases for J; bases not matched to a gene: 5. The CDR3 length is 13 residues. DNA of the CDR3: TGCAGTGCGGTCCGGGACAGGGAAGAGACCCAGTACTTC. It yields the protein CSAVRDREETQYF.

This sequence joins TRBV12-3 or TRBV12-4 and TRBJ2-1; the D is unclear. The CDR3 contains 13 residues. Deletions cut 5 bases from V and 3 bases from J, with 8 bases between. Written as DNA, the CDR3 is TGTGCCAGCAGTACTACCTACTACAATGAGCAGTTCTTC. Translating gives CASSTTYYNEQFF.

There are many counts of this clonotype. The rearrangement uses TRBV12-3 or TRBV12-4 and TRBJ2-7; D is unresolved. The CDR3 contains 12 residues. The V and J ends lost 5 bases and 2 bases respectively, with 7 bases between them. DNA for the CDR3: TGTGCCAGCAGTCCAGCCGCCTACGAGCAGTACTTC. This encodes CASSPAAYEQYF.

The V call is TRBV10-3, the J call TRBJ2-1; the match to TRBD2 covers 16 bases. J was trimmed by 2 bases and V by 6 bases; bases with no gene match: 1. Germline values: CDR1 ENHRY, CDR2 SYGVKD. CDR3 size: 16 residues. In DNA form, the CDR3 reads TGTGCCATCAGGGGGACTAGCGGGGGGGCCTACAATGAGCAGTTCTTC. This codes for CAIRGTSGGAYNEQFF.

This clonotype was seen only a few times. The V and J genes are TRBV29-1 and TRBJ2-7; D might be TRBD2 (5 bases). The CDR3 runs to 13 residues. Germline loops: CDR1 SQVTM, CDR2 ANQGSEA. V lost 4 bases and J 0 bases, leaving 10 bases between the germline ends. As DNA, the CDR3 is TGCAGCGTTGGCGGGCGGAACTCCTACGAGCAGTACTTC. Translating gives CSVGGRNSYEQYF.